This T cell receptor beta chain originates from a study of T cells expressing NK-cell markers. Study in general: Each TCR beta repertoire originated in sorted T cells that were CD3+CD56+NKG2C+, CD3+CD56+NKG2C- or CD3+CD56-NKG2C+. Study results and limitations: NKG2C+ dominant clonotypes from 5 or 6 donors made up roughly 1.0-7.0% of CD8+ T cells.

cDNA encoding TCR beta was synthesized via 5'RACE template switching incorporating UMIs. TCRdb reanalyzed the 5' RACE reads and collapses them to one entry per CDR3 protein, without DNA. This listing includes around 550,000 distinct CDR3 sequences. On this clonotype itself: Its antigen is unidentified.

The receptor was isolated from a man younger than 30 in good health. Sequenced material: blood T cells: a sorted CD56 or NKG2C T cell subset, CD4+ or CD8+ T cells, or bulk PBMC T cells (not recorded which).

CDR3 protein: CASSFQTGGNTEAFF. This chain uses TRBV27 with TRBJ1-1; TCRdb calls TRBD1, which cannot be checked without DNA. From germline, CDR1 is MNHEY and CDR2 SMNVEV (reference sequence). The CDR3 totals 15 residues.